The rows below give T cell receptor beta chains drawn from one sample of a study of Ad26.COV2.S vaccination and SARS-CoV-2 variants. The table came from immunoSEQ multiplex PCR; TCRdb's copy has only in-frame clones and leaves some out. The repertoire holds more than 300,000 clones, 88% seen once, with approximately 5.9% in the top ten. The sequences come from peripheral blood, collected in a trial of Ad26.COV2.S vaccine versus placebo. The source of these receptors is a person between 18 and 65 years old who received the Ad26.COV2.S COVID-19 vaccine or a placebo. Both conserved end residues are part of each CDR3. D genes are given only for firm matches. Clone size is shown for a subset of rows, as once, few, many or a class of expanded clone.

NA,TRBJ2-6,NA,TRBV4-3,CASSQPTGSGANVLTF,TGCGCCAGCAGCCAGCCCACAGGGTCTGGGGCCAACGTCCTGACTTTC
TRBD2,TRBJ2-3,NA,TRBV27,CASSFLAGVPDTQYF,TGTGCCAGCAGTTTCTTGGCGGGAGTGCCAGATACGCAGTATTTT
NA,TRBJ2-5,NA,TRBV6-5,CASRLTTGYQETQYF,TGTGCCAGCAGACTAACGACAGGCTACCAAGAGACCCAGTACTTC
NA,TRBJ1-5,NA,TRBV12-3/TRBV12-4,CASSLRVDQPQHF,TGTGCCAGCAGTTTACGGGTGGATCAGCCCCAGCATTTT
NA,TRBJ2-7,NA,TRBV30,CAWSVDRYEQYF,TGTGCCTGGAGTGTAGATAGATACGAGCAGTACTTC
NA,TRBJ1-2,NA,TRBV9,CASRTVLGHGYTF,TGTGCCAGCAGGACAGTCTTGGGGCATGGCTACACCTTC
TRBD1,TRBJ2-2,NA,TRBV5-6,CASSFGTGTNTGELFF,TGTGCCAGCAGCTTCGGGACAGGGACGAACACCGGGGAGCTGTTTTTT
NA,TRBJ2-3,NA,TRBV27,CASSPLDLPTQYF,TGTGCCAGCAGTCCTCTTGACCTCCCTACGCAGTATTTT
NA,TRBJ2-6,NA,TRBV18,CASSPSHSGANVLTF,TGTGCCAGCTCACCGTCGCACTCTGGGGCCAACGTCCTGACTTTC
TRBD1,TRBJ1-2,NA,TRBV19,CASSLRTGEGYGYTF,TGTGCCAGTAGTCTCCGAACAGGGGAAGGCTATGGCTACACCTTC
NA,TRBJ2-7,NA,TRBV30,CAWGSNSPEQYF,TGTGCCTGGGGGAGTAATTCACCCGAGCAGTACTTC
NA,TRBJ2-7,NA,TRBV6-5,CASSYGEKAYEQYF,TGTGCCAGCAGTTACGGAGAAAAGGCCTACGAGCAGTACTTC
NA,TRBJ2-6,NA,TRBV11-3,CASSLAGTSGANVLTF,TGTGCCAGCAGCTTAGCGGGGACCTCTGGGGCCAACGTCCTGACTTTC
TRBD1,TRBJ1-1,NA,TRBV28,CASSPGQGWDTEAFF,TGTGCCAGCAGTCCGGGACAGGGGTGGGACACTGAAGCTTTCTTT
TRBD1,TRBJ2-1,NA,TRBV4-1,CASRPPGGSYNEQFF,TGCGCCAGCAGGCCCCCAGGGGGTTCCTACAATGAGCAGTTCTTC
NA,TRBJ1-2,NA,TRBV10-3,CAISDPQTGYYGYTF,TGTGCCATCAGTGACCCTCAGACAGGCTACTATGGCTACACCTTC
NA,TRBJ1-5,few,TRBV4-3,CASSQDRTPNQPQHF,TGCGCCAGCAGCCAAGACAGGACCCCGAATCAGCCCCAGCATTTT
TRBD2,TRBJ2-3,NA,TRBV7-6,CASSLRASGSSTDTQYF,TGTGCCAGCAGCTTAAGGGCTAGCGGGTCTAGCACAGATACGCAGTATTTT
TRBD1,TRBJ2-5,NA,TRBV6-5,CASSPRQGHIETQYF,TGTGCCAGCAGCCCCCGACAGGGTCATATAGAGACCCAGTACTTC
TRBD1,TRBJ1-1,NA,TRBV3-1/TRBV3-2,CASSQVTGTEAFF,TGTGCCAGCAGCCAAGTGACAGGGACTGAAGCTTTCTTT
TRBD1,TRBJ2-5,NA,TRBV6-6,CASKDRGRQSGETQYF,TGTGCCAGCAAGGACAGGGGACGCCAAAGTGGCGAGACCCAGTACTTC
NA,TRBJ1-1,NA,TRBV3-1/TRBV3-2,CASSPGQNTEAFF,TGTGCCAGCAGCCCGGGACAGAACACTGAAGCTTTCTTT
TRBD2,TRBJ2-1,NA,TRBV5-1,CASSLELAGGVNEQFF,TGCGCCAGCAGCTTGGAACTAGCGGGAGGGGTCAATGAGCAGTTCTTC
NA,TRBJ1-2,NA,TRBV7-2,CASSARGGYTF,TGTGCCAGCAGCGCCAGGGGTGGCTACACCTTC
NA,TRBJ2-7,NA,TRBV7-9,CASSEPVGGAYSYEQYF,TGTGCCAGCAGCGAACCAGTAGGGGGGGCTTACTCCTACGAGCAGTACTTC
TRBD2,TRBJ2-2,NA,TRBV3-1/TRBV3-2,CASSQVESGRYTGELFF,TGTGCCAGCAGCCAAGTCGAGAGCGGGAGGTACACCGGGGAGCTGTTTTTT
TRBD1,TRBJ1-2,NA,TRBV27,CASTGGDGYTF,TGTGCCAGCACAGGGGGGGATGGCTACACCTTC
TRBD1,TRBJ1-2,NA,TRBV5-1,CASSWGDRAYGYTF,TGCGCCAGCAGCTGGGGGGACAGGGCCTATGGCTACACCTTC
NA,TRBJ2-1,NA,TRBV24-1,CAPRGGYEQFF,TGTGCCCCCAGGGGCGGGTATGAGCAGTTCTTC